The T cell receptor (beta chain) under discussion was sequenced for a study of blood T cells in healthy people across ages. Concerning this clonotype itself: Its antigen remains unidentified.

J lost 5 bases, V lost 3 bases, and 6 bases had no gene match. This CDR3 region has 14 residues. The germline CDR1 and CDR2 sequences are SGHRS and YFSETQ. Next came a second PCR, run for roughly 6 to 11 cycles, which used a sample-barcoded 5' primer along with a J-beta primer mix. Template switching added a 12-random-nucleotide identifier to every cDNA molecule. TCRdb re-called the 5' RACE reads through MiXCR, storing one row per CDR3 protein. The profile shows fewer than 2,000,000 distinct CDR3 sequences, roughly two fifths of them singletons. Overall study findings and caveats: Compared with aged donors, long-lived donors showed fewer expanded clones, suggesting selection.

Material: blood. The TCR comes from a human donor in good health. The chain couples TRBV5-1 to TRBJ2-7, with 9 bases lining up with TRBD2. This CDR3 reads CASSSGGRAHEQYF. For the CDR3, the DNA is TGCGCCAGCAGCTCCGGCGGGAGGGCCCACGAGCAGTACTTC.